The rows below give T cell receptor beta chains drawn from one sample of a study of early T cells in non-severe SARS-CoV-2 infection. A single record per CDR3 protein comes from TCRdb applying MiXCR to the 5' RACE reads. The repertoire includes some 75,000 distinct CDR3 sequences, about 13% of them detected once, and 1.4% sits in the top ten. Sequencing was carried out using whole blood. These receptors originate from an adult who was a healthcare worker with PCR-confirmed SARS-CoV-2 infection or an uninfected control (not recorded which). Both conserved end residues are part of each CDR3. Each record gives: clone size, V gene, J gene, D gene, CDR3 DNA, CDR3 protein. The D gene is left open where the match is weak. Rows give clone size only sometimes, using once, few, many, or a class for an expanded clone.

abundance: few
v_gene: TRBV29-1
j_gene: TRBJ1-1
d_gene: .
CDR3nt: TGCAGCGTGTCGGTTTTATTCAGGGAAAACACTGAAGCTTTCTTT
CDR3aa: CSVSVLFRENTEAFF

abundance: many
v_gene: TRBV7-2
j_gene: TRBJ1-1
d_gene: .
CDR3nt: TGTGCCAGCAGACCGCCCGCGTGGGCTTTCTTT
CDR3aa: CASRPPAWAFF

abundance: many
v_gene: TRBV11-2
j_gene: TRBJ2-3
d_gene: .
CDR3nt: TGTGCCAGCAGCTTACTGTCTAGGGAGAATACGCAGTATTTT
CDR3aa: CASSLLSRENTQYF

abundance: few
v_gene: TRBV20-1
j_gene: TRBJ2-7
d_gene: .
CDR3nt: TGCAGTGCTAGAGGCCTGTCCGAGCAGTACTTC
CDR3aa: CSARGLSEQYF

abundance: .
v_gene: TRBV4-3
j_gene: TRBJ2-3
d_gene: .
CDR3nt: TGCGCCAGCAGTCGGGGGGCCTACTTGAGCACAGATACGCAGTATTTT
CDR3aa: CASSRGAYLSTDTQYF

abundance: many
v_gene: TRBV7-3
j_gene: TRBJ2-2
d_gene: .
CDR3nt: TGTGCCAGCGAACAGGGAAGGGGTACCGGGGAGCTGTTTTTT
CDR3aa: CASEQGRGTGELFF

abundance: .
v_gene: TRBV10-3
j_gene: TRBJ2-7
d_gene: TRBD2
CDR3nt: TGTGCCATCAGTGGTAGCGGGGCTTACGAGCAGTACTTC
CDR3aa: CAISGSGAYEQYF

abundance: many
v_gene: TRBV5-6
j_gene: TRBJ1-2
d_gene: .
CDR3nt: TGTGCCAGCAGCTTGGTGGGGAAAGGTGGCTACACCTTC
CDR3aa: CASSLVGKGGYTF

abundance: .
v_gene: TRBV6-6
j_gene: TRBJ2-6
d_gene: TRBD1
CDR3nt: TGTGCCAGCAGAGAGACAGGGGATGGTCGGGCCAACGTCCTGACTTTC
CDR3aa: CASRETGDGRANVLTF

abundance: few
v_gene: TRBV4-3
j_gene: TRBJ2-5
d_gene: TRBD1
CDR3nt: TGCGCCAGCAGCCAAGAGGGGACAGGGAACTCTATCAAGTACCAAGAGACCCAGTACTTC
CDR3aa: CASSQEGTGNSIKYQETQYF

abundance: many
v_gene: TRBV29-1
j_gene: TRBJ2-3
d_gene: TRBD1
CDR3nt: TGCAGCTGTGGGTCAGGGGGCATAAGGACAGATACGCAGTATTTT
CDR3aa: CSCGSGGIRTDTQYF

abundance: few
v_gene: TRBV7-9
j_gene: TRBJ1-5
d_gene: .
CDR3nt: TGTGCCAGCAGCTACCTCAGGCAGCCCCAGCATTTT
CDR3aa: CASSYLRQPQHF

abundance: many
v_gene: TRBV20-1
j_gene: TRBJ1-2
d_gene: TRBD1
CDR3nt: TGCTACTACAGGGGCTGGGGCTACACCTTC
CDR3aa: CYYRGWGYTF

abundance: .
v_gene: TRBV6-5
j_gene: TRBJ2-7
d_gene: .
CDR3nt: TGTGCCAGCAAGACAGGTTCCTACGAGCAGTACTTC
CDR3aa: CASKTGSYEQYF

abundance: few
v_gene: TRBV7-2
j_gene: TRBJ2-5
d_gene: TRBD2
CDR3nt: TGTGCCAGCAGCTTAGGGCGTAGCGGGGGGCAAGAGACCCAGTACTTC
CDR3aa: CASSLGRSGGQETQYF

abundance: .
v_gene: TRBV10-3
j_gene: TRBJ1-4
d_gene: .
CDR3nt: TGTGCCATCAGTGACCCCGGGCTCCCTAATGAAAAACTGTTTTTT
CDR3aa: CAISDPGLPNEKLFF

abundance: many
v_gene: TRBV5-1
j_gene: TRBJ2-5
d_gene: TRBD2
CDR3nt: TGCGCCAGCAGCTTGTTAGGACTAGCCCAAGAGACCCAGTACTTC
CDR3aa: CASSLLGLAQETQYF

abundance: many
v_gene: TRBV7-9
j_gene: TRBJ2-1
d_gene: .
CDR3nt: TGTGCCAGCAGCTTAGGGGCAGGGGGGTCCTACAATGAGCAGTTCTTC
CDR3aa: CASSLGAGGSYNEQFF

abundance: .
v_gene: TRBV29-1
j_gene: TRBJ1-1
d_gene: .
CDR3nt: TGCAGCGTTTCCAACACTGAAGCTTTCTTT
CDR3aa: CSVSNTEAFF

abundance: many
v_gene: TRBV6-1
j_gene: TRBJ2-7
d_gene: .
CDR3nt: TGTGCCAGCAGTGAAGCGGGTCACTACGAGCAGTACTTC
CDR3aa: CASSEAGHYEQYF

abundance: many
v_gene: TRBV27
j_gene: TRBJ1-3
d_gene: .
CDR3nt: TGTGCCAGCAGTCCAACCCTTGGAAACACCATATATTTT
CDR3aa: CASSPTLGNTIYF

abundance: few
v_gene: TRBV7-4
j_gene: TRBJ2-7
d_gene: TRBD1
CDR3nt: TGTGCCAGCAGCTTAGACAGGGGGAATCGGTACGAGCAGTACTTC
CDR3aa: CASSLDRGNRYEQYF

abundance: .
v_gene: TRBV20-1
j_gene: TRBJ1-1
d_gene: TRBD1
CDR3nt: TGCAGTGCTTCCCGACCGATAGACAGGGAAGGTGAAGCTTTCTTT
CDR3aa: CSASRPIDREGEAFF

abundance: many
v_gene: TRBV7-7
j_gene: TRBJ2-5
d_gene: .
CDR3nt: TGTGCTAGCAGCTTAGGACGGTTGGAGACCCAGTACTTC
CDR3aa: CASSLGRLETQYF

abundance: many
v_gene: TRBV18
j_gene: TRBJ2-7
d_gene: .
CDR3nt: TGTGCCAGCTCACCGTCTCAGGCAGACTACGAGCAGTACTTC
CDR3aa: CASSPSQADYEQYF

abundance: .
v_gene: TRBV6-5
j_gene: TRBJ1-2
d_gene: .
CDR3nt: TGTGCCAGCAGTTACCGGCAGACCTATGGCTACACCTTC
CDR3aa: CASSYRQTYGYTF

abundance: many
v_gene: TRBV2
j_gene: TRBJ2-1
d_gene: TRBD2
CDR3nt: TGTGCCAGCAGTGAGGGGGGGGGCTCCTACAATGAGCAGTTCTTC
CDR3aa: CASSEGGGSYNEQFF

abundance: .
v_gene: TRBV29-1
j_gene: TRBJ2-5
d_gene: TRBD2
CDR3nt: TGCAGCGTTGAAGAGGGGGGGGAGACCCAGTACTTC
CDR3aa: CSVEEGGETQYF

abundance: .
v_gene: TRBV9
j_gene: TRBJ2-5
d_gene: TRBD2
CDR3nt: TGTGCCAGCAGCGTAGCAGAGGGAGGGACAGAGACCCAGTACTTC
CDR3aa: CASSVAEGGTETQYF

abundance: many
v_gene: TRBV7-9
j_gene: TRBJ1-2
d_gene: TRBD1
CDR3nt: TGTGCCAGCAGCCCCGACAGGGTCCGGGGCTACACCTTC
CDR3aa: CASSPDRVRGYTF

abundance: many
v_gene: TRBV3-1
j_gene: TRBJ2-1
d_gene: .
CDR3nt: TGTGCCAGCAGCCAAATAGGCCAACCCTACAATGAGCAGTTCTTC
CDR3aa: CASSQIGQPYNEQFF

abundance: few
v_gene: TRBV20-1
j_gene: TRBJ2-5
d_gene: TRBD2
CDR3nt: TGCAGTGCTAGAGAGGCGCTAGCGGGGGGGCCTGTAGAGACCCAGTACTTC
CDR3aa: CSAREALAGGPVETQYF

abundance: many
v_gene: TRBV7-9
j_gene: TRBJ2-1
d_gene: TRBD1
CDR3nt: TGTGCCAGCAGCACCACAGACGGGACAGGGCTATACAATGAGCAGTTCTTC
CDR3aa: CASSTTDGTGLYNEQFF

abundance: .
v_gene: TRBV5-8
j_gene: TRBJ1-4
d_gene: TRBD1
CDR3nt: TGTGCCAGCAGCCTTAGCACGGGACAGGGATATGAAAAACTGTTTTTT
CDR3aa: CASSLSTGQGYEKLFF

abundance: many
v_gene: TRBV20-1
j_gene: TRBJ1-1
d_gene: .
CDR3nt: TGCAGTGCTAGAGCATACATATCCACTGAAGCTTTCTTT
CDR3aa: CSARAYISTEAFF

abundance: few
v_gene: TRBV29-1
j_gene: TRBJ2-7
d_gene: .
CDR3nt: TGCAGCGTTGAGGGGGCCTACGAGCAGTACTTC
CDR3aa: CSVEGAYEQYF

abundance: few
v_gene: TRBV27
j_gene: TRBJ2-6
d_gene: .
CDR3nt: TGTGCCAGCAGTTTGGCAGGGGCGGCATCTGGGGCCAACGTCCTGACTTTC
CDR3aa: CASSLAGAASGANVLTF

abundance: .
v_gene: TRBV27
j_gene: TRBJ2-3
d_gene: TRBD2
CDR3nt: TGTGCCAGCCGGACCCAAGCGGGGGCCAACACAGATACGCAGTATTTT
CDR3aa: CASRTQAGANTDTQYF

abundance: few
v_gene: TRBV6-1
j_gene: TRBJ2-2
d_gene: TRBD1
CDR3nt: TGTGCCAGCTCCCCCGGACAGGGAGTAGGGAACACCGGGGAGCTGTTTTTT
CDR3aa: CASSPGQGVGNTGELFF

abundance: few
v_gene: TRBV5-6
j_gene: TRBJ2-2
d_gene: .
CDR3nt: TGTGCCAGCAGCTGGGAGTCCAGGGGACGGGGGGAGCTGTTTTTT
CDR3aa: CASSWESRGRGELFF

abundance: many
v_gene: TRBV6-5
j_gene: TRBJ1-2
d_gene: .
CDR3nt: TGTGCCAGCAGGGAACAGGGTTGGCGTGGCTACACCTTC
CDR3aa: CASREQGWRGYTF

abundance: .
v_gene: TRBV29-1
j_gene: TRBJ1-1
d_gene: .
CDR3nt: TGCAGCGTTGCTTTAGGGAACAGGGAAGCTTTCTTT
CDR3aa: CSVALGNREAFF

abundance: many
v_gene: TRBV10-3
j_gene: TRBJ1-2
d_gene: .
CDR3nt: TGTGCCATCAGTGAACCTATGACAGGTAGTGGTGGCTACACCTTC
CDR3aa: CAISEPMTGSGGYTF

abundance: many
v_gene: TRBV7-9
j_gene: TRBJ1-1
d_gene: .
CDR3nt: TGTGCCAGCAGCTTATACCCCGGGAGTCAGGTATTCTTT
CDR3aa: CASSLYPGSQVFF

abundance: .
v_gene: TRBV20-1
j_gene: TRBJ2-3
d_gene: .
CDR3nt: TGCAGTGCGCCACTGGAGGGGCCGGCACCCCACACAGATACGCAGTATTTT
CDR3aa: CSAPLEGPAPHTDTQYF

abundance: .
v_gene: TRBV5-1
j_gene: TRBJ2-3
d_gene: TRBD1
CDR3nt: TGCGCCAGCAGCTTGGGAGGGGGCCCAGATACGCAGTATTTT
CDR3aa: CASSLGGGPDTQYF

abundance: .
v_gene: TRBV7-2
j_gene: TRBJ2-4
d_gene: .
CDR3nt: TGTGCCAGCAGCTTAGCTACGGCGGGTCTAGCCAAAAACATTCAGTACTTC
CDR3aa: CASSLATAGLAKNIQYF

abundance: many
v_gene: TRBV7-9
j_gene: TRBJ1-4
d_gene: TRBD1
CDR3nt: TGTGCCAGCAGCTTAGCGCCGACAGGGTTGGGTGAAAAACTGTTTTTT
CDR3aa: CASSLAPTGLGEKLFF

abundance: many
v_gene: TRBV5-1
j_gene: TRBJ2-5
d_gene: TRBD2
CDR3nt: TGCGCCAGCAGCCGTGGGACTAGCGGGGGCCCCCAGGAGACCCAGTACTTC
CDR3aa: CASSRGTSGGPQETQYF

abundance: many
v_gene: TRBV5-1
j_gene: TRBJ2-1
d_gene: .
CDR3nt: TGCGCCAGCAGCGCGATCAATGAGCAGTTCTTC
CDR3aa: CASSAINEQFF